Following are 10 T cell receptor beta chains from one sample sequenced in a study of blood T cell repertoires in COVID-19. Sequenced by immunoSEQ multiplex PCR; TCRdb stores in-frame clones only, minus some. The table has under 200,000 clones, 75% to 95% seen once. Input material: peripheral blood. These receptors originate from a man aged 45 to 65 with acute or convalescent COVID-19.

The chain couples TRBV19 to TRBJ2-1, with D perhaps matching TRBD1 (5 bases). V was clipped by 6 bases and J by 9 bases, with 15 bases between them. The CDR3 loop spans 13 amino acids. CDR1 is LNHDA and CDR2 is SQIVND in the germline V gene (reference sequence). The CDR3 is CASSAHQGLEQFF. CDR3 bases: TGTGCCAGTAGCGCGCATCAGGGTCTTGAGCAGTTCTTC.

The V call is TRBV6-1, the J call TRBJ1-6; D is undetermined. The germline CDR1 and CDR2 sequences are MNHNS and SASEGT. This CDR3 contains 13 residues. The V end lost 2 bases, the J end lost 9 bases, and 8 bases lay between the germline ends. In DNA form, the CDR3 reads TGTGCCAGCAGTGAAAGAGAGGGTTCACCCCTCCACTTT. This encodes CASSEREGSPLHF.

The chain employs TRBV30 and TRBJ1-5; TRBD1 might be the D (5 bases). Germline CDR1 reads GTSNPN; CDR2 reads SVGIG (reference sequence). The CDR3 is made up of 15 amino acids. The V and J ends lost 3 bases and 3 bases respectively, with 15 bases between them. The CDR3 here is CAWRGAANVNQPQHF. The CDR3 DNA reads as TGTGCCTGGAGAGGGGCAGCGAACGTCAATCAGCCCCAGCATTTT.

This chain uses TRBV10-3 with TRBJ1-1; D is ambiguous. There are 13 residues in the CDR3. CDR1 and CDR2 from the germline V gene are ENHRY and SYGVKD. Trimming left V 2 bases short and J 3 bases short, with 7 bases between. The chain's CDR3 is CAISEAGYTEAFF. Here the CDR3 DNA reads TGTGCCATCAGTGAGGCAGGTTACACTGAAGCTTTCTTT.

V usage is TRBV9 and J usage is TRBJ2-3; TRBD2 matches at 10 bases. The V gene's germline CDR1 is SGDLS and CDR2 YYNGEE. Unmatched junction bases numbered 23, after V lost 4 bases and J lost 6 bases. The CDR3 has 20 residues. CDR3 amino acids: CASSPAGGSYSSAVIDTQYF. Here the CDR3 DNA reads TGTGCCAGCAGCCCAGCGGGAGGGTCTTACTCAAGCGCTGTTATCGATACGCAGTATTTT.

The gene calls are TRBV28 and TRBJ2-7; 8 positions agree with TRBD2. V lost 6 bases, J lost 0 bases, and 7 bases stayed unmatched. Germline V gene sequence: CDR1 MDHEN, CDR2 SYDVKM. This CDR3 is 15 amino acids long. CDR3 sequence (DNA): TGTGCCAGCAGCCCCGGGGGGGCACGCTCCTACGAGCAGTACGTC. This encodes CASSPGGARSYEQYV.

V is TRBV7-2 and J is TRBJ1-3; tentatively, D is TRBD1 (6 bases). Germline V gene sequence: CDR1 SGHTA, CDR2 FQGNSA. Trimming cost V 5 bases and J 0 bases, with 14 bases left between them. This CDR3 spans 16 amino acids. This chain's CDR3 is CASSQDSFYSGNTIYF. The CDR3 DNA follows: TGTGCCAGCAGCCAGGACAGTTTCTACTCTGGAAACACCATATATTTT.

J is TRBJ2-7 and V is TRBV28, with TRBD2 matching 14 bases. Germline V gene lookup returns CDR1 MDHEN and CDR2 SYDVKM. The CDR3 is 15 amino acids. V dropped 5 bases and J dropped 6; count of bases not matched to a gene: 6. CDR3 coding DNA: TGTGCCAGCAGTCCCAGGACTAGCGGGAGGTTCGAGCAGTACTTC. It yields the protein CASSPRTSGRFEQYF.

V gene TRBV4-2 combines with J gene TRBJ2-3, with D tentatively TRBD2 (5 bases). The germline V gene has CDR1 LGHNA and CDR2 YNFKEQ. V was cut by 1 base and J by 1 base, with 9 bases left in between. This CDR3 contains 15 residues. The CDR3 loop is CASSQGESGTDTQYF. DNA of the CDR3: TGTGCCAGCAGCCAAGGGGAGAGTGGCACAGATACGCAGTATTTT.

J is TRBJ1-2 and V is TRBV7-2; D remains ambiguous. V lost 0 bases to trimming and J lost 7 bases, with 12 bases between them. The germline gives CDR1 SGHTA, CDR2 FQGNSA. This CDR3 contains 14 residues. This CDR3 reads CASSLARSTVGYTF. Written as DNA, the CDR3 is TGTGCCAGCAGCTTAGCTCGGTCCACGGTTGGCTACACCTTC.